This T cell receptor beta chain was observed in a study of blood T cells in healthy people across ages. Study-wide results and limits: The percentage of naive T cells correlated strongly with TCR beta diversity.

The CDR3 spans 16 residues. Germline loops: CDR1 DFQATT, CDR2 SNEGSKA (reference sequence). Deletions cut 0 bases from V and 0 bases from J, with 12 bases between. The second PCR ran roughly 6 to 12 cycles with a sample-barcoded 5' primer and J-beta primers. TCRdb itself ran the 5' RACE reads through MiXCR, one entry per CDR3 protein. The repertoire consists of under 750,000 distinct CDR3 sequences, with roughly 48% occurring once and the leading ten covering approximately 25%. A single count supports this clonotype. What it binds is unknown. Sequencing input: blood. V is TRBV20-1 and J is TRBJ2-1, with D tentatively TRBD2 (5 bases). The receptor was isolated from a man aged 80 or over in good health. The CDR3 DNA follows: TGCAGTGCTAGAGATTCAGAGCGGAGCTCCTACAATGAGCAGTTCTTC. It codes for CSARDSERSSYNEQFF.